Listed below are T cell receptor beta chains from one sample, sequenced in a study of CD8 T cells in ankylosing spondylitis. TCRdb reprocessed the 5' RACE reads via MiXCR and lists one record per CDR3 protein. Of about 130,000 distinct CDR3 sequences in the sample, about 7% were seen once. Sequenced input: blood, either unsorted or a sorted T cell fraction (not recorded which). The receptor set was obtained from a female donor with ankylosing spondylitis or in good health (not recorded which). Both conserved end residues are part of each CDR3. A D gene is named only where the DNA matches it firmly. Rows give clone size only sometimes, using once, few, many, or a class for an expanded clone.

cdr3_aa cdr3_nt d_call j_call v_call clone_size
CSGSLLTGVLADTQYF TGCAGCGGGAGCCTATTAACAGGGGTTCTCGCAGATACGCAGTATTTT TRBD1 TRBJ2-3 TRBV29-1 few
CASSQEQTGGLSDTQYF TGTGCCAGCAGCCAAGAACAGACGGGGGGGCTGTCAGATACGCAGTATTTT TRBD2 TRBJ2-3 TRBV4-2 many
CASSHYSDSSYNEQFF TGTGCCAGCAGCCATTACAGCGATTCCTCCTACAATGAGCAGTTCTTC NA TRBJ2-1 TRBV3-1 many
CASSLNRVFYEQYF TGTGCCAGCAGTTTAAACAGAGTCTTCTACGAGCAGTACTTC NA TRBJ2-7 TRBV28 NA
CASSKTRDNEQFF TGTGCCAGCAGTAAAACGCGGGACAATGAGCAGTTCTTC NA TRBJ2-1 TRBV2 many
CASSVAPGVSYEQYF TGTGCCAGCAGCGTAGCTCCAGGGGTCTCCTACGAGCAGTACTTC NA TRBJ2-7 TRBV9 many
CASSLNKEAFF TGCGCCAGCAGCTTGAACAAAGAGGCTTTCTTT NA TRBJ1-1 TRBV5-1 many
CASSPLQGYQETQYF TGTGCCAGCTCACCACTACAGGGGTACCAAGAGACCCAGTACTTC TRBD1 TRBJ2-5 TRBV18 NA
CASSAGTSYEQYF TGTGCCAGTTCCGCCGGGACATCCTACGAGCAGTACTTC NA TRBJ2-7 TRBV18 many
CASSPRTSGGTDTQYF TGTGCCAGCAGTCCTCGGACTAGCGGGGGCACAGATACGCAGTATTTT TRBD2 TRBJ2-3 TRBV12-3/TRBV12-4 many
CSVEEGSGTDTQYF TGCAGCGTTGAAGAGGGTAGCGGAACAGATACGCAGTATTTT NA TRBJ2-3 TRBV29-1 many
CSARAPGNTEAFF TGCAGTGCTCGCGCCCCGGGAAACACTGAAGCTTTCTTT NA TRBJ1-1 TRBV20-1 many
CASGPGLAGLTDTQYF TGTGCCAGCGGACCAGGACTAGCGGGGCTCACAGATACGCAGTATTTT TRBD2 TRBJ2-3 TRBV5-5 few